Included here is one T cell receptor (beta chain) sequence, with context. Its antigen remains unidentified. For tumor-infiltrating lymphocytes, EpCAM beads were added to negative-selection T-cell enrichment of thawed cells. The method was immunoSEQ multiplex PCR; TCRdb's version includes in-frame clones alone and lacks a portion of them. The sample has around 530 clones, approximately 65% seen once. These data come from a study of CD39 and CD103 CD8 tumor-infiltrating T cells. Study-wide context: Repertoire comparisons were shown for four patients, including a melanoma patient.

CDR1 and CDR2 (germline): LNHDA, SQIVND (reference sequence). V trimming: 5 bases; J trimming: 4 bases; junction bases outside the gene matches: 5. The length of the CDR3 is 15 residues. Study findings and constraints: DP CD8 TILs appeared more oligoclonal than DN and SP CD8 TILs and blood memory CD8 T cells. Unlike DN TIL clonotypes, DP TIL clonotypes seldom appeared in blood.

The origin of this receptor is a human donor with head and neck squamous cell carcinoma. The sequenced material came from CD39- CD103+ CD8+ T cells sorted from the tumor. Stated subset: CD103+CD39- single-positive CD45RA- CD8 T cells. The genes are TRBV19 and TRBJ2-1; 10 positions agree with TRBD1. The CDR3 loop is CASSFGTGVYNEQFF. CDR3 coding DNA: TGTGCCAGTAGTTTCGGGACAGGGGTTTACAATGAGCAGTTCTTC.